The TCR beta chain under discussion was sequenced for a study of T cell repertoires in cytomegalovirus infection. From the reads, TCRdb called clonotypes with MiXCR, one entry per CDR3 protein. The profile covers approximately 910,000 distinct CDR3 sequences, with roughly 31% appearing a single time and roughly 12% taken by the ten largest. This clonotype has more than one count but fewer than ten. The antigen is undetermined. Sample: cultured CD8+ T cells from PBMCs, taken from culture after CMV antigen stimulation. The receptor was derived from a human donor in good health (CMV status not recorded). Some clones in this sample may be carry-over from other donors' samples.

The CDR3 bases are TGTGCCAGCAGCCAAGAGCAGGGGCAGAACACTGAAGCTTTCTTT. Encoded protein: CASSQEQGQNTEAFF. The V call is TRBV4-2, the J call TRBJ1-1; D possibly corresponds to TRBD1 (6 bases). V was pared by 0 bases and J by 1 base, with 9 bases between. The CDR3 is made up of 15 amino acids. Per germline, CDR1 LGHNA and CDR2 YNFKEQ.